This T cell receptor (beta chain) emerged from a study of shared clonotypes between healthy human individuals (dated by TCRdb to 2020 to 2022). Looking at the study overall: A few men and a couple of women, aged 18 to 49 years, made up the cohort. For each donor, CD4 naive and CD4 memory were each run on three plates, CD8 naive on two plates, and CD8 memory on one plate. Blood TCR repertoires of a handful of healthy adults were deeply sequenced to estimate repertoire size and the extent of clonotype sharing between individuals. Different laboratories and diverse techniques were used to prepare libraries and sequence TCR repertoires, to increase sequencing depth and limit assay-specific biases. Per donor, leukapheresis produced somewhere between about 0.9 and 10 billion PBMCs. Beyond this particular receptor, the publication reports: Pairwise subsampling led to the expectation that sequencing depth would affect the degree of clonotype sharing among donors. Only blood was sampled, and tissue TCR repertoires likely differ from those in blood. When a few donors were compared, the shared fraction of clonotypes was about 5.2% for naive CD4, 3.5% for naive CD8, 2% to 2.5% for memory CD4, and under 0.5% for memory CD8. Because the study included a small number of donors, the genetic and exposure-history diversity represented was limited. Rarefaction of sorted-subset datasets indicated incomplete sequencing despite the large sequencing depth. Compared with non-shared clonotypes, the clonotypes found in all four sorted-subset donors had higher generation probabilities. Naive subsets generally had larger estimated clonotype richness than memory subsets.

Healthy HIV-negative adults with no recently reported acute infections or vaccinations were included as donors. Only Caucasian adults living in Nashville, Tennessee, USA were represented among the donors. Magnetic negative selection was used to enrich CD4+ T cells, after which naive cells were positively selected on CD45RA and the negative fraction became the memory subset. Blood was obtained by leukapheresis, after which PBMCs were separated by Ficoll-Histopaque density gradient centrifugation and cryopreserved in liquid nitrogen vapor phase. Analytical flow cytometry was used to check the purity and quantity of each magnetically sorted T cell population. Each sorted fraction had its genomic DNA isolated and then quantified by UV absorbance on a Nanodrop 2000c. This clone was picked up one time. No antigen is known for it. This sequence may be a read error, since a much larger clone differs from it by one base.

TCR CDR3 regions were amplified from genomic DNA by multiplex PCR using the deep immunoSEQ assay. For each cell subset, the extracted genomic DNA was distributed evenly across all wells of several immunoSEQ 96-well plates, and each plate served as one replicate. For sorted subsets, each replicate PCR was loaded with approximately 0.2 ug genomic DNA, equivalent to 30,000 or so T cell genomes. The purified libraries were quantified using a Qubit 3.0 fluorometer, sized with a Bioanalyzer 2100, and then quantified again using the KAPA Library Quantification kit. A separate single-read 150-cycle Illumina NextSeq 550 flow cell was used to sequence each immunoSEQ 96-well plate. On the study's bioinformatics: Because the immunoSEQ output included only junctional sequences and no quality scores, the filtering could not be the same as the filtering used for full-length reads. To assign V/J genes and CDR3, sequences were annotated using PyIR, a Python wrapper for IgBLAST v1.9, with IMGT germline references. Reads with weak V/J assignments (E-value above 1e-6), missing CDR3, stop codons, out-of-frame junctions, or ambiguous translated residues were removed. V3J clonotypes were defined as sequences sharing the same inferred V gene, J gene, and CDR3 amino acid sequence. The percentage overlap between two repertoires was calculated by dividing the number of shared unique clonotypes by the size of the smaller repertoire. Richness of each repertoire was evaluated using RTK rarefaction, the Chao1 estimator, and Recon v2.1 estimates of unobserved clonotypes. OLGA was used to compute generation probabilities for all TCRbeta clonotypes that the gDNA method yielded from a few donors. TCRdb retrieved this table from immuneACCESS and kept in-frame rearrangements only. Not all clones are present; in checked studies, unresolved V genes account for under half, and no reason is known for the remainder. V, J and clone size are those of that table, while D and trimming were read from the DNA. The sample table contains 780,000 or so clones; only one count was recorded for 72% of them. In total, the top ten clones hold about 1.8% of the sample.

Trimmed from V: 5 bases; trimmed from J: 1 base; junction bases lacking a gene match: 4. Counted from cysteine to phenylalanine, this CDR3 has 14 amino acids. Of all the DNA, just the CDR3 is kept, 42 bases in frame from base 1. CDR1 and CDR2, per the germline V gene, are SGHTA and FQGNSA. The sequence links TRBV7-2 to TRBJ1-1, and TRBD1 matches 7 of the central bases. The clonotype was recovered from a woman in her twenties or thirties in good health. Sequencing input: memory CD4+ T cells sorted from blood. In light of the paper, this sample's cell subset or site label describes: CD45RA-negative fraction. The nucleotides read TGTGCCAGCAGCCGCTGGACAGGGAACACTGAAGCTTTCTTT. It codes for CASSRWTGNTEAFF. Joined to the reference TRBV7-2 and TRBJ1-1 proteins, this CDR3 gives the full variable domain: GAGVSQSPSNKVTEKGKDVELRCDPISGHTALYWYRQSLGQGLEFLIYFQGNSAPDKSGLPSDRFSAERTGGSVSTLTIQRTQQEDSAVYLCASSRWTGNTEAFFGQGTRLTVV.